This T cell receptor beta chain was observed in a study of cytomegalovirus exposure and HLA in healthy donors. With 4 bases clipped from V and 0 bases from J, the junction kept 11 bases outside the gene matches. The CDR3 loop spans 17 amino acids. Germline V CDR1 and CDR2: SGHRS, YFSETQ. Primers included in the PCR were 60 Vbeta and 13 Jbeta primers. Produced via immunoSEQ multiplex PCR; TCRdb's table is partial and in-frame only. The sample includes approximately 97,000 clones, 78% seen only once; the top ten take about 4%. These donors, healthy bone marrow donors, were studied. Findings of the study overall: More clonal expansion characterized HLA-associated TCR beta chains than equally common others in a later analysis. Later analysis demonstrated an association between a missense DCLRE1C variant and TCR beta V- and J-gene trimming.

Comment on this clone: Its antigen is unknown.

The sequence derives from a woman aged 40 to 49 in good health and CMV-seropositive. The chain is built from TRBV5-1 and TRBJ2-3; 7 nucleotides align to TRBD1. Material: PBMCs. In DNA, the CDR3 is TGCGCCAGCAGCGGGAGAGACAGGGCATCTAGCACAGATACGCAGTATTTT. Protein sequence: CASSGRDRASSTDTQYF.